Each of the 14 T cell receptor beta chains below was sequenced from the same sample in a study of T-cell reconstitution after alpha-beta-depleted transplantation in children. The TCRbeta library was prepared with unique molecular identifiers. TCRdb re-called the PCR reads through MiXCR, storing one row per CDR3 protein. The table records roughly 48,000 distinct CDR3 sequences, about 5.7% of them present only once. Sequenced material: PBMCs, mostly from graft donor cells, taken 60 days after TCRalphabeta/CD19-depleted stem cell transplant. The origin of the receptors is a female patient aged 2-10 years who had a stem cell transplant for aplastic anemia, so the T cells may come from the graft donor.

Many counts were recorded for this clonotype. The chain links TRBV2 to TRBJ2-3; 9 bases align to TRBD2. The CDR3 is 16 amino acids. The germline V gene has CDR1 SNHLY and CDR2 FYNNEI. Losses at the gene ends were 6 bases for V and 2 bases for J; bases not matched to a gene: 9. The CDR3: CASSPGIAGVTDTQYF. Here the CDR3 DNA reads TGTGCCAGCAGCCCCGGGATAGCGGGGGTCACAGATACGCAGTATTTT.

There are a few counts of this clonotype. V gene TRBV9 combines with J gene TRBJ2-5; TRBD1 is a possible D gene (6 bases). The CDR3 is 15 residues long. Trimming took 0 bases from V and 3 from J, leaving 12 bases between them. CDR1 and CDR2 from the germline V gene are SGDLS and YYNGEE. The CDR3 spells CASSVAAGAKETQYF. CDR3 sequence (DNA): TGTGCCAGCAGCGTAGCGGCAGGGGCAAAAGAGACCCAGTACTTC.

The rearrangement joins TRBV7-2 to TRBJ2-3; perhaps D is TRBD1 or TRBD2 (5 bases each). CDR1 is SGHTA, CDR2 FQGNSA, per germline. Trimming shortened V by 1 base and J by 6 bases, and 14 bases separated the two germline ends. The CDR3 has 15 residues. The CDR3 here is CASSLEYGGTDTQYF. In nucleotides, the CDR3 is TGTGCCAGCAGCTTAGAATATGGGGGTACGGATACGCAGTATTTT.

The table lists this clonotype with many counts. The chain combines TRBV12-3 or TRBV12-4 with TRBJ2-1; TRBD1 aligns across 8 bases. CDR3 length equals 15 residues. Trimming at V came to 6 bases and at J to 7 bases, leaving 11 bases not matched to a gene. The DNA for the CDR3 is TGTGCCAGCAGCCCCCGGGACAGGCCGTATAATGAGCAGTTCTTC. Residues: CASSPRDRPYNEQFF.

There are many counts of this clonotype. This chain connects TRBV5-5 to TRBJ2-2; D gene unclear. V was trimmed by 1 base and J by 2 bases, leaving 12 bases between them. The V gene's germline CDR1 is SGHKS and CDR2 YYEKEE (reference sequence). The CDR3 is made up of 16 amino acids. The CDR3 loop reads CASSLYGKLNTGELFF. CDR3 bases: TGTGCCAGCAGCTTGTATGGCAAACTCAACACCGGGGAGCTGTTTTTT.

The V and J genes are TRBV5-1 and TRBJ1-5; 7 bases agree with TRBD1. In germline, CDR1 is SGHRS, CDR2 YFSETQ. V was pared by 1 base and J by 3 bases, with 4 bases of the junction left unmatched. The CDR3 sequence is 15 residues long. CDR3 DNA sequence: TGCGCCAGCAGCTTGTTTGGACAGGCCAATCAGCCCCAGCATTTT. This codes for CASSLFGQANQPQHF. Complete variable domain (other parts from reference TRBV5-1 and TRBJ1-5): KAGVTQTPRYLIKTRGQQVTLSCSPISGHRSVSWYQQTPGQGLQFLFEYFSETQRNKGNFPGRFSGRQFSNSRSEMNVSTLELGDSALYLCASSLFGQANQPQHFGDGTRLSIL.

Ten or more counts support this clonotype. This chain joins TRBV5-1 and TRBJ2-5; D is possibly TRBD2 (5 bases). The V gene lost 4 bases and the J gene lost 7 bases, with 14 bases spanning the gap. CDR1 and CDR2 (germline): SGHRS, YFSETQ. The CDR3 has 13 amino acids. The CDR3 region has the DNA TGCGCCAGCAGCCCCAGCGACTATGGGACCCAGTACTTC. This codes for CASSPSDYGTQYF.

This clonotype was counted ten times or more. This CDR3 is CASSLGSLSSYNEQFF. The CDR3, as DNA: TGTGCCAGCAGCTTAGGGTCCTTGAGCTCCTACAATGAGCAGTTCTTC. The chain is built from TRBV7-6 and TRBJ2-1, with unresolved D. Trimming took 1 base from V and 0 from J, leaving 10 bases between them. The germline gives CDR1 SGHVS, CDR2 FNYEAQ. The CDR3 totals 16 residues.

V usage is TRBV6-2 or TRBV6-3 and J usage is TRBJ2-1; TRBD1 agrees at 7 bases. The CDR3 loop spans 13 amino acids. Germline CDR1 reads MNHEY; CDR2 reads SVGEGT. Trimming took 6 bases from V and 10 from J; bases not matched to a gene: 9. Here the CDR3 reads CASRRTGIWEQFF. In DNA form, the CDR3 reads TGTGCCAGCAGAAGGACAGGTATATGGGAGCAGTTCTTC.

This clonotype was seen at least ten times. The rearrangement joins TRBV5-4 to TRBJ2-3; 14 nucleotides align to TRBD2. The CDR3 runs to 16 residues. The V gene's germline CDR1 is SGHNT and CDR2 YYREEE (reference sequence). With 4 bases clipped from V and 4 bases from J, the junction kept 5 bases outside the gene matches. CDR3 nucleotide sequence: TGTGCCAGCAGCCTGCGGACTAGCGGGGGGTCAGATACGCAGTATTTT. Encoded protein: CASSLRTSGGSDTQYF.

Ten or more counts support this clonotype. J is TRBJ2-1 and V is TRBV29-1; D not resolved. The CDR3 has 11 residues. Germline lookup yields CDR1 SQVTM and CDR2 ANQGSEA. The V gene lost 6 bases and the J gene lost 5 bases, with 8 bases spanning the gap. The DNA for the CDR3 is TGCAGCGTCCCGGGCCACAATGAGCAGTTCTTC. The encoded protein is CSVPGHNEQFF.

The gene calls are TRBV19 and TRBJ1-5; D remains unclear. The CDR3 runs to 12 residues. The V gene lost 5 bases and the J gene lost 5 bases, with 7 bases spanning the gap. Germline V lookup: CDR1 LNHDA, CDR2 SQIVND (reference sequence). The CDR3 loop reads CASSFRDQPQHF. The CDR3 DNA reads TGTGCCAGTAGTTTCAGAGATCAGCCCCAGCATTTT.

This clonotype was recorded many times. The rearrangement uses TRBV5-1 and TRBJ2-1; D gene uncertain. In germline, CDR1 is SGHRS, CDR2 YFSETQ. V gave up 5 bases and J gave up 5 bases, with 8 bases separating them. This CDR3 is built from 12 residues. The CDR3 DNA reads TGCGCCAGCAGTCGGGCCAACAATGAGCAGTTCTTC. As protein: CASSRANNEQFF.

This clonotype was detected ten times or more. The rearrangement uses TRBV11-2 and TRBJ1-2, with 7 bases fitting TRBD1. The CDR3 length is 14 residues. Germline assignment: CDR1 SGHAT and CDR2 FQNNGV. The J segment lost 3 bases and the V segment lost 4 bases, leaving 5 bases of the junction unmatched. For the CDR3, the DNA is TGTGCCAGCAGCTCCACAGGGGCCGACTATGGCTACACCTTC. This sequence encodes CASSSTGADYGYTF.